Presented here are 30 T cell receptor beta chains from one specimen sequenced in a study of blood T cell repertoires in COVID-19. Profiled with immunoSEQ multiplex PCR; TCRdb holds only in-frame clones, not every one. This table has about 76,000 clones, approximately 85% appearing once. The material sequenced was peripheral blood. The receptor set was obtained from a human donor in a cohort sampled during active COVID-19.

The CDR3 is CASSRSGLAHNEQFF. CDR3 bases: TGTGCCAGCAGTCGATCGGGACTAGCCCACAATGAGCAGTTCTTC. The chain couples TRBV27 to TRBJ2-1; 9 bases line up with TRBD2. CDR3 length: 15 residues. The V gene's germline CDR1 is MNHEY and CDR2 SMNVEV (reference sequence). V lost 5 bases and J lost 5; bases outside the gene matches: 7.

The J gene is TRBJ2-1, the V gene TRBV6-6; D is unresolved. V lost 4 bases and J lost 2, with 3 bases in between. This CDR3 has 12 residues. Germline CDR1 reads MNHNY; CDR2 reads SVGAGI (reference sequence). The CDR3 sequence is CASSSTYNEQFF. CDR3 DNA: TGTGCCAGCAGTTCCACCTACAATGAGCAGTTCTTC.

The count of this clone is one. The CDR3 DNA sequence: TGTGCCAGCCATCCCGACAGGGGGCGCCCTGAAAAACTGTTTTTT. Translated, it gives CASHPDRGRPEKLFF. The chain links TRBV27 to TRBJ1-4; TRBD1 aligns across 10 bases. Trimming removed 8 bases from V and 7 bases from J; junction bases left unmatched: 10. The CDR3 is 15 residues long. CDR1 is MNHEY, CDR2 SMNVEV, per germline (reference sequence).

The V and J genes are TRBV7-3 and TRBJ1-2; TRBD1 is a possible D gene (5 bases). CDR1 and CDR2 from the germline V gene are SGHTA and FQGTGA. The CDR3 covers 13 residues. Trimming removed 5 bases from V and 8 bases from J, with 15 bases in between. CDR3 protein: CASSLGEGGGYTF. Written as DNA, the CDR3 is TGTGCCAGCAGCCTGGGGGAGGGCGGGGGCTACACCTTC. The variable domain in full, with the rest retrieved from reference TRBV7-3 and TRBJ1-2, is GAGVSQTPSNKVTEKGKYVELRCDPISGHTALYWYRQSLGQGPEFLIYFQGTGAADDSGLPNDRFFAVRPEGSVSTLKIQRTERGDSAVYLCASSLGEGGGYTFGSGTRLTVV.

This sequence joins TRBV19 and TRBJ1-5; no clear D. The germline CDR1 and CDR2 sequences are LNHDA and SQIVND (reference sequence). This CDR3 has 15 residues. The V and J ends lost 6 bases and 5 bases respectively, with 17 bases between them. CDR3 DNA: TGTGCCAGTAGCCCTTTGGCGGTTGTTCATCAGCCCCAGCATTTT. As protein: CASSPLAVVHQPQHF.

The chain employs TRBV14 and TRBJ1-1, with D possibly matching TRBD1 (5 bases). Germline V gene data show CDR1 as SGHDN and CDR2 as FVKESK. CDR3 length: 13 amino acids. V was pared by 0 bases and J by 10 bases, with 12 bases between. The CDR3 nucleotides are TGTGCCAGCAGCCAAGATACTCGGGGGGTAGCTTTCTTT. Protein sequence: CASSQDTRGVAFF.

V and J are TRBV3-1 (or the pseudogene TRBV3-2) and TRBJ2-3, with 8 bases fitting TRBD2. J gave up 1 base and V 0 bases, and 3 bases lay outside the gene matches. There are 16 residues in the CDR3. Germline CDR1 is LGHDT and CDR2 is YNNKEL (reference sequence). CDR3 bases: TGTGCCAGCAGCCAAGATCTCGGGGGGGGCACAGATACGCAGTATTTT. It is translated as CASSQDLGGGTDTQYF.

The V gene is TRBV19, the J gene TRBJ2-7; D call uncertain. CDR3 length: 13 amino acids. Looked up from germline, CDR1 is LNHDA and CDR2 is SQIVND (reference sequence). Between the trimmed V and J ends, which lost 5 bases and 3 bases, there was a span of 11 bases. As DNA, the CDR3 is TGTGCCAGTAGTCCCCTAAGTAGCTACGAGCAGTACTTC. As protein: CASSPLSSYEQYF.

The chain is built from TRBV5-5 and TRBJ1-5; 9 positions match TRBD1. Germline assignment: CDR1 SGHKS and CDR2 YYEKEE (reference sequence). Trimming cost V 6 bases and J 4 bases; bases outside gene matches: 11. This CDR3 has 16 residues. The CDR3 DNA reads as TGTGCCAGCATCGCTAATCCCGGGACAGGGAATCAGCCCCAGCATTTT. Residues: CASIANPGTGNQPQHF.

The chain has TRBV5-1 and TRBJ2-5, with TRBD1 as a possible D gene (6 bases). The germline V and J ends were trimmed by 4 bases and 0 bases, with 13 bases remaining between them. The CDR3 loop spans 15 amino acids. Germline values: CDR1 SGHRS, CDR2 YFSETQ. CDR3 residues: CASSRGGQNQETQYF. The DNA of the CDR3 is TGCGCCAGCAGCAGAGGGGGACAAAACCAAGAGACCCAGTACTTC. Complete variable domain (other parts from reference TRBV5-1 and TRBJ2-5): KAGVTQTPRYLIKTRGQQVTLSCSPISGHRSVSWYQQTPGQGLQFLFEYFSETQRNKGNFPGRFSGRQFSNSRSEMNVSTLELGDSALYLCASSRGGQNQETQYFGPGTRLLVL.

In DNA, the CDR3 is TGTGCCAGCAGCCTAGGACAGGGGAGCATTCAGTACTTC. Its translation: CASSLGQGSIQYF. J is TRBJ2-4 and V is TRBV12-3 or TRBV12-4, with 9 bases lining up with TRBD1. After removal of 6 bases from V and 9 bases from J, the junction contained 6 bases not matched to a gene. This CDR3 is 13 amino acids long.

This clone showed up just a few times. The rearrangement uses TRBV5-5 and TRBJ2-1, with D perhaps TRBD1 (5 bases). The length of the CDR3 is 14 residues. With 1 base removed from V and 8 bases from J, the gap between germline ends came to 13 bases. Germline values: CDR1 SGHKS, CDR2 YYEKEE (reference sequence). Written as DNA, the CDR3 is TGTGCCAGCAGCTTGCAGGGTTCCGTCGATGAGCAGTTCTTC. This translates into CASSLQGSVDEQFF.

The rearrangement uses TRBV5-1 and TRBJ2-7; 10 bases line up with TRBD1. This CDR3 is built from 14 residues. The trim removed 4 bases at V and 4 bases at J, leaving 5 bases unmatched. Germline values: CDR1 SGHRS, CDR2 YFSETQ. The CDR3 nucleotides are TGCGCCAGCAGCGCCGGGACAGGGGTGTACGAGCAGTACTTC. It yields the protein CASSAGTGVYEQYF.

This chain's CDR3 is CASSGSGGASEQFF. As DNA, the CDR3 is TGTGCCAGCAGCGGCAGCGGGGGGGCCTCTGAGCAGTTCTTC. The V and J genes are TRBV11-2 and TRBJ2-1; 10 nucleotides match TRBD2. Germline V gene data show CDR1 as SGHAT and CDR2 as FQNNGV. The CDR3 has 14 amino acids. With 5 bases clipped from V and 9 bases from J, the junction kept 7 bases outside the gene matches. Full variable domain (outside the CDR3, taken from reference TRBV11-2 and TRBJ2-1): EAGVAQSPRYKIIEKRQSVAFWCNPISGHATLYWYQQILGQGPKLLIQFQNNGVVDDSQLPKDRFSAERLKGVDSTLKIQPAKLEDSAVYLCASSGSGGASEQFFGPGTRLTVL.

The rearrangement uses TRBV3-1 (or the pseudogene TRBV3-2) and TRBJ2-4, with 7 positions matching TRBD2. The CDR3 loop spans 15 amino acids. The germline gives CDR1 LGHDT, CDR2 YNNKEL (reference sequence). J gave up 2 bases and V 1 base, and 2 bases lay outside the gene matches. CDR3 nucleotides: TGTGCCAGCAGCCAAGGGGGGGGTTCCAAAAACATTCAGTACTTC. Translation: CASSQGGGSKNIQYF.

This chain joins TRBV29-1 and TRBJ1-1; TRBD1 aligns across 11 bases. Germline lookup yields CDR1 SQVTM and CDR2 ANQGSEA. The CDR3 has 13 amino acids. V dropped 7 bases and J dropped 3; count of bases not matched to a gene: 4. CDR3 nucleotides: TGCAGCGCTGGGACAGGGGGTTACACTGAAGCTTTCTTT. Its protein product is CSAGTGGYTEAFF.

The chain uses TRBV27 and TRBJ2-7; 7 bases match TRBD1. Germline loops: CDR1 MNHEY, CDR2 SMNVEV (reference sequence). The junction had 10 bases not matched to a gene; V was cut back by 3 bases and J by 5 bases. The CDR3 runs to 15 residues. For the CDR3, the DNA is TGTGCCAGCAGTTTCGAGGACAGGCCCCTCCACGAGCAGTACTTC. This gives the protein CASSFEDRPLHEQYF.

J is TRBJ2-3 and V is TRBV18; 9 bases agree with TRBD2. V gave up 0 bases and J gave up 3 bases; unmatched junction bases: 4. Germline-derived CDR1 and CDR2 are KGHSH and LQKENI. The CDR3 is 16 residues long. The chain's CDR3 is CASSPPGTSNTDTQYF. The CDR3 DNA is TGTGCCAGCTCACCACCCGGGACTAGCAATACAGATACGCAGTATTTT.

The chain combines TRBV5-8 with TRBJ2-1; D gene unclear. The CDR3 loop spans 11 amino acids. CDR1 and CDR2 from the germline V gene are SGHTS and YDEGEE. V lost 7 bases and J lost 1, with 3 bases in between. The CDR3 is CASRSYNEQFF. Written as DNA, the CDR3 is TGTGCCAGCCGTTCCTACAATGAGCAGTTCTTC.

This chain uses TRBV6-6 with TRBJ1-3; 8 nucleotides align to TRBD1. V dropped 6 bases and J dropped 1; count of bases not matched to a gene: 5. From germline, CDR1 is MNHNY and CDR2 SVGAGI (reference sequence). The CDR3 sequence is 15 residues long. CDR3 DNA sequence: TGTGCCAGCAGCCAGAGACAGGGGTCTGGAAACACCATATATTTT. It is translated as CASSQRQGSGNTIYF.

The chain links TRBV7-9 to TRBJ1-2; 7 bases agree with TRBD1. Germline assignment: CDR1 SEHNR and CDR2 FQNEAQ (reference sequence). The CDR3 totals 15 residues. V trimming: 5 bases; J trimming: 1 base; junction bases outside the gene matches: 7. In DNA, the CDR3 is TGTGCCAGCAGCCTCCCGGGACAGTATAACTATGGCTACACCTTC. This codes for CASSLPGQYNYGYTF.

This rearrangement joins TRBV19 to TRBJ2-2, with unresolved D. V shed 3 bases and J shed 0 bases, with 11 bases lying between them. The germline V gene has CDR1 LNHDA and CDR2 SQIVND (reference sequence). The CDR3 loop spans 16 amino acids. CDR3 region: CASSMFRVSNTGELFF. CDR3 in DNA: TGTGCCAGTAGTATGTTCCGGGTTTCGAACACCGGGGAGCTGTTTTTT.

The CDR3 protein is CASSSGQPQETQYF. CDR3 sequence (DNA): TGCGCCAGCAGCTCGGGACAACCACAAGAGACCCAGTACTTC. The V call is TRBV5-1, the J call TRBJ2-5; TRBD1 is a possible D gene (6 bases). Germline CDR1 SGHRS, CDR2 YFSETQ. The CDR3 contains 14 residues. V was clipped by 3 bases and J by 2 bases, with 11 bases between them.

This chain connects TRBV3-1 (or the pseudogene TRBV3-2) to TRBJ2-5; no firm D call. The CDR3 is 13 residues long. Trimming left V 8 bases short and J 4 bases short, with 14 bases between. In germline, CDR1 is LGHDT, CDR2 YNNKEL (reference sequence). The CDR3 DNA reads TGTGCCAGCTCTTCCGGAGCCGTAGAGACCCAGTACTTC. It is translated as CASSSGAVETQYF.

The chain is built from TRBV11-3 and TRBJ2-2, with 7 bases fitting TRBD1. This CDR3 is built from 14 residues. Germline loops: CDR1 SGHNT, CDR2 YENEEA. After removal of 5 bases from V and 5 bases from J, the junction contained 5 bases not matched to a gene. CDR3 residues: CASSQTGWTGELFF. CDR3 DNA: TGTGCCAGCAGCCAGACAGGGTGGACCGGGGAGCTGTTTTTT.

This clone was picked up a small number of times. The rearrangement links TRBV20-1 to TRBJ2-7, with D perhaps TRBD1 (6 bases). Germline V gene data show CDR1 as DFQATT and CDR2 as SNEGSKA (reference sequence). This CDR3 has 11 residues. Between the trimmed V and J ends, which lost 7 bases and 2 bases, there was a span of 9 bases. CDR3 region: CSVRTAYEQYF. The DNA of the CDR3 is TGCAGTGTCAGGACAGCCTACGAGCAGTACTTC.

V gene TRBV7-8 combines with J gene TRBJ1-6; D might be TRBD1 (6 bases). V gave up 3 bases and J gave up 8 bases, with 8 bases separating them. The germline CDR1 and CDR2 sequences are SGHVS and FQNEAQ. The CDR3 covers 13 residues. CDR3 DNA sequence: TGTGCCAGCAGCTTTTCAGGGGATTCACCCCTCCACTTT. Translated: CASSFSGDSPLHF. The full variable domain, in which reference TRBV7-8 and TRBJ1-6 provide the parts outside the CDR3, is GAGVSQSPRYKVAKRGQDVALRCDPISGHVSLFWYQQALGQGPEFLTYFQNEAQLDKSGLPSDRFFAERPEGSVSTLKIQRTQQEDSAVYLCASSFSGDSPLHFGNGTRLTVT.

This chain uses TRBV7-3 with TRBJ2-6, with 7 bases fitting TRBD2. Per germline, CDR1 SGHTA and CDR2 FQGTGA. The CDR3 sequence is 15 residues long. Trimming removed 2 bases from V and 2 bases from J; junction bases left unmatched: 0. This chain's CDR3 is CASSLGLAGANVLTF. The CDR3 coding sequence is TGTGCCAGCAGCTTAGGACTAGCTGGGGCCAACGTCCTGACTTTC.

The CDR3 DNA reads TGTGCCAGCTCACCACAGCAGGGCGACACCGGGGAGCTGTTTTTT. Protein sequence: CASSPQQGDTGELFF. J is TRBJ2-2 and V is TRBV18; TRBD1 is a possible D gene (5 bases). From germline, CDR1 is KGHSH and CDR2 LQKENI. The CDR3 contains 15 residues. Trimming removed 1 base at V and 3 bases at J, with 9 bases between. Combining the CDR3 with reference TRBV18 and TRBJ2-2 gives the whole variable domain NAGVMQNPRHLVRRRGQEARLRCSPMKGHSHVYWYRQLPEEGLKFMVYLQKENIIDESGMPKERFSAEFPKEGPSILRIQQVVRGDSAAYFCASSPQQGDTGELFFGEGSRLTVL.

The rearrangement uses TRBV15 and TRBJ1-1; D perhaps matches TRBD1 (5 bases). The CDR3 loop spans 15 amino acids. The V gene lost 0 bases and the J gene lost 11 bases, with 19 bases spanning the gap. Germline V gene sequence: CDR1 LNHNV, CDR2 YYDKDF (reference sequence). CDR3 amino acids: CATSRDRLTVLAAFF. The CDR3 DNA sequence: TGTGCCACCAGCAGAGATCGCTTGACAGTTCTCGCGGCTTTCTTT.